The 13 T cell receptor beta chains given below trace back to one sample, sequenced in a study of T cell repertoires in cytomegalovirus infection. Antigens of these TCRs are unknown. TCRdb redid the calling of the reads with MiXCR, one entry per CDR3 protein. The sample shows 200,000 to 250,000 distinct CDR3 sequences, less than 50% of them seen only once. Here the sequenced sample was CD8+ T cells from cultured PBMCs, taken from culture after CMV antigen stimulation. The receptors come from a human donor in good health (CMV status not recorded). Some clones in this sample may be carry-over from other donors' samples.

The chain combines TRBV7-6 with TRBJ2-1, with 8 bases lining up with TRBD2. V was pared by 5 bases and J by 4 bases, with 7 bases of the junction left unmatched. The CDR3 totals 15 residues. Germline values: CDR1 SGHVS, CDR2 FNYEAQ. CDR3 region: CASSPVVAGYNEQFF. The DNA of the CDR3 is TGTGCCAGCAGCCCCGTGGTAGCGGGGTACAATGAGCAGTTCTTC.

This clonotype has a handful of counts. The chain recombines TRBV7-6 with TRBJ1-6; the D gene is possibly TRBD1 (5 bases). Germline CDR1 reads SGHVS; CDR2 reads FNYEAQ. This CDR3 contains 17 residues. Trimming took 1 base from V and 8 from J, leaving 18 bases between them. The CDR3 bases are TGTGCCAGCAGCTTAGGAACGTCCCCGACAGCCTATTCACCCCTCCACTTT. Translating gives CASSLGTSPTAYSPLHF.

The chain joins TRBV28 to TRBJ1-1, with D perhaps matching TRBD1 (6 bases). Germline V gene data show CDR1 as MDHEN and CDR2 as SYDVKM. V was pared by 3 bases and J by 7 bases, with 15 bases between. This CDR3 region has 14 residues. The CDR3 nucleotides read TGTGCCAGCAGTTTGACAGGTCCGTATAGTGAAGCTTTCTTT. This codes for CASSLTGPYSEAFF.

As DNA, the CDR3 is TGCAGCGTTTCAGACCGGGACCCCTCCTACGAGCAGTACTTC. This encodes CSVSDRDPSYEQYF. This chain uses TRBV29-1 with TRBJ2-7; either TRBD1 or TRBD2 may supply D (5 bases each). Trimming left V 5 bases short and J 0 bases short, with 14 bases between. The CDR3 covers 14 residues. Germline CDR1 is SQVTM and CDR2 is ANQGSEA.

The sample holds a few counts of this clonotype. CDR3 sequence: CASSSQGGSNQPQHF. The CDR3 coding sequence is TGTGCCAGCAGTTCCCAGGGGGGTTCCAATCAGCCCCAGCATTTT. The chain employs TRBV28 and TRBJ1-5; TRBD1 matches at 7 bases. Germline V gives CDR1 MDHEN, CDR2 SYDVKM. CDR3 length: 15 residues. Trimming cost V 4 bases and J 3 bases; bases outside gene matches: 6.

The rearrangement uses TRBV12-3 or TRBV12-4 and TRBJ1-5; D perhaps matches TRBD1 (6 bases). The CDR3 covers 13 residues. The ends were cut back, 2 bases at V and 6 bases at J, with 8 bases in the middle. In nucleotides, the CDR3 is TGTGCCAGCAGTTTATCACAGGGTCAGCCCCAGCATTTT. Translating gives CASSLSQGQPQHF.

The chain uses TRBV11-2 and TRBJ2-5; 8 bases match TRBD1. The CDR3 spans 16 residues. Germline assignment: CDR1 SGHAT and CDR2 FQNNGV. V dropped 1 base and J dropped 3; count of bases not matched to a gene: 7. CDR3 protein: CASSLGTGIWKETQYF. CDR3 sequence (DNA): TGTGCCAGCAGCTTAGGGACAGGGATTTGGAAAGAGACCCAGTACTTC. The whole variable domain, remainder taken from reference TRBV11-2 and TRBJ2-5, is EAGVAQSPRYKIIEKRQSVAFWCNPISGHATLYWYQQILGQGPKLLIQFQNNGVVDDSQLPKDRFSAERLKGVDSTLKIQPAKLEDSAVYLCASSLGTGIWKETQYFGPGTRLLVL.

The V and J genes are TRBV5-4 and TRBJ2-2, with D maybe TRBD2 (6 bases). In germline, CDR1 is SGHNT, CDR2 YYREEE (reference sequence). Trimming removed 1 base from V and 6 bases from J, with 13 bases in between. The CDR3 covers 15 residues. The CDR3, as DNA: TGTGCCAGCAGCTTGATCGAGCGGGCAGCCGGGGAGCTGTTTTTT. The encoded protein is CASSLIERAAGELFF.

V is TRBV9 and J is TRBJ1-1, with D unclear. This CDR3 spans 16 amino acids. Germline V gene data show CDR1 as SGDLS and CDR2 as YYNGEE. With 7 bases removed from V and 1 base from J, the gap between germline ends came to 20 bases. The CDR3, as DNA: TGTGCCAGCGGCAGTGGCTCCCGGCAGACGAACACTGAAGCTTTCTTT. Translating gives CASGSGSRQTNTEAFF.

The J gene is TRBJ2-1, the V gene TRBV2; TRBD2 agrees at 12 bases. Trimming cost V 7 bases and J 8 bases; bases outside gene matches: 6. CDR3 length: 14 amino acids. Germline loops: CDR1 SNHLY, CDR2 FYNNEI. Written as DNA, the CDR3 is TGTGCCAGCACTAGCGGGAGGGCCCTCGATGAGCAGTTCTTC. Translated, it gives CASTSGRALDEQFF.

This clonotype was counted between two and nine times. V gene TRBV28 combines with J gene TRBJ2-3; 11 positions match TRBD2. The CDR3 is made up of 17 amino acids. The V gene's germline CDR1 is MDHEN and CDR2 SYDVKM. The V and J ends lost 8 bases and 0 bases, in that order; junction bases with no gene match: 10. This CDR3 reads CASGLAGGASSTDTQYF. In nucleotides, the CDR3 is TGTGCCAGCGGACTAGCGGGCGGAGCTTCTAGCACAGATACGCAGTATTTT.

This rearrangement joins TRBV10-3 to TRBJ2-5; D is perhaps TRBD2 (6 bases). V shed 0 bases and J shed 5 bases, with 10 bases lying between them. Germline lookup yields CDR1 ENHRY and CDR2 SYGVKD. The CDR3 loop spans 14 amino acids. CDR3 DNA: TGTGCCATCAGTGAGTCGGAGGGAATGGAGACCCAGTACTTC. It encodes CAISESEGMETQYF.

This clonotype was seen a few times. The chain couples TRBV28 to TRBJ2-7; 14 bases fit TRBD2. V trimming: 6 bases; J trimming: 4 bases; junction bases outside the gene matches: 8. CDR3 size: 16 residues. Germline V gene sequence: CDR1 MDHEN, CDR2 SYDVKM. The CDR3 reads CASSPRTSGRKYEQYF. The CDR3, as DNA: TGTGCCAGCAGCCCGAGGACTAGCGGGAGGAAATACGAGCAGTACTTC. The complete variable domain, with remaining parts taken from reference TRBV28 and TRBJ2-7, reads DVKVTQSSRYLVKRTGEKVFLECVQDMDHENMFWYRQDPGLGLRLIYFSYDVKMKEKGDIPEGYSVSREKKERFSLILESASTNQTSMYLCASSPRTSGRKYEQYFGPGTRLTVT.